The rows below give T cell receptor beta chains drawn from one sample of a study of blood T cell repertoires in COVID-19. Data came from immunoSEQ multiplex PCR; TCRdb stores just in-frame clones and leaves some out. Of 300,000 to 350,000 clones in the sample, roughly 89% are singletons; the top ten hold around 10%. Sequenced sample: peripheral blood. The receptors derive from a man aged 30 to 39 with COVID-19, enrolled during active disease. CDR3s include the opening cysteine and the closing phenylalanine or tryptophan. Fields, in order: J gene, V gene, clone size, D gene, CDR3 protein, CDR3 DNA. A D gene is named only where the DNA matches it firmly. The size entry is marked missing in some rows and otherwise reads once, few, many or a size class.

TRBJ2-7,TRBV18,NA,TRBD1,CASSPQPGTGGYEQYF,TGTGCCAGCTCACCCCAACCCGGGACAGGGGGCTACGAGCAGTACTTC
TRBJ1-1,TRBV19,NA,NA,CASSIGGRGNTEAFF,TGTGCCAGTAGTATAGGAGGCAGAGGGAACACTGAAGCTTTCTTT
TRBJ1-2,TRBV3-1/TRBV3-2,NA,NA,CASSQEPRGRANYGYTF,TGTGCCAGCAGCCAAGAGCCCAGGGGCCGGGCCAACTATGGCTACACCTTC
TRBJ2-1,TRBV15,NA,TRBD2,CATSGRLALSSHNEQFF,TGTGCCACCAGCGGAAGACTAGCCCTGTCAAGCCACAATGAGCAGTTCTTC
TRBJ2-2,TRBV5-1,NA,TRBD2,CASSLKRGADSAGELFF,TGCGCCAGCAGCTTAAAGCGGGGGGCCGATAGCGCCGGGGAGCTGTTTTTT
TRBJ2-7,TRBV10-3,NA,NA,CAISGEGGPYEQYF,TGTGCCATCAGTGGAGAAGGGGGACCCTACGAGCAGTACTTC
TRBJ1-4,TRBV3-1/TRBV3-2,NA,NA,CASSQDLNRAWTNEKLFF,TGTGCCAGCAGCCAAGATTTAAACAGGGCGTGGACTAATGAAAAACTGTTTTTT
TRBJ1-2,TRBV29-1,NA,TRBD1,CSGDREAGYTF,TGCAGCGGGGACAGGGAGGCTGGCTACACCTTC
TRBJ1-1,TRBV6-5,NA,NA,CASSLNRDLNTEAFF,TGTGCCAGCAGTTTAAACAGGGACCTCAACACTGAAGCTTTCTTT
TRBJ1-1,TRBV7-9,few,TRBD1,CASQGDNLNTEAFF,TGTGCCAGCCAGGGGGACAACCTGAACACTGAAGCTTTCTTT
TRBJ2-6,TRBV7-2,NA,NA,CASSLIVLTGQGMANVLTF,TGTGCCAGCAGCCTTATTGTCCTTACGGGTCAGGGAATGGCCAACGTCCTGACTTTC
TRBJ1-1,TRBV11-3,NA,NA,CASSFHGGDTEAFF,TGTGCCAGCAGCTTTCACGGGGGTGATACTGAAGCTTTCTTT
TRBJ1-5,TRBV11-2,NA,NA,CASSLVSDQPQHF,TGTGCCAGCAGCTTAGTCTCCGATCAGCCCCAGCATTTT
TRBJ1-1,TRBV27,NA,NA,CASSLSAGRTEAFF,TGTGCCAGCAGTTTATCCGCGGGAAGGACTGAAGCTTTCTTT
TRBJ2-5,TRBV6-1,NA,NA,CASSEGWGGAAETQYF,TGTGCCAGCAGTGAAGGGTGGGGGGGCGCGGCAGAGACCCAGTACTTC
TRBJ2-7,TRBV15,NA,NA,CATSSVGDFSYEQYF,TGTGCCACCAGCAGCGTGGGGGACTTTTCCTACGAGCAGTACTTC
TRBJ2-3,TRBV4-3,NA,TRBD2,CASSQGVLAGSDTQYF,TGCGCCAGCAGCCAAGGGGTGCTAGCGGGATCAGATACGCAGTATTTT
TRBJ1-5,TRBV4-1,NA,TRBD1,CASSPGQGNNQPQHF,TGCGCCAGCAGCCCAGGACAGGGTAACAATCAGCCCCAGCATTTT
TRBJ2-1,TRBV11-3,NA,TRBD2,CASSLRASGRENEQFF,TGTGCCAGCAGCTTACGGGCTAGCGGGAGGGAAAATGAGCAGTTCTTC
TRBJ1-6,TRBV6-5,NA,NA,CASTPRGGDNSPLHF,TGTGCCAGCACCCCAAGGGGGGGAGATAATTCACCCCTCCACTTT
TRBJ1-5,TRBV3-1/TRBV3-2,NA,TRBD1,CASSHRDRRSDQPQHF,TGTGCCAGCAGCCACCGGGACAGGAGAAGTGATCAGCCCCAGCATTTT
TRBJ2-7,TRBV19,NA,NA,CASSNLEGAAYEQYF,TGTGCCAGTAGTAATTTGGAGGGGGCGGCCTACGAGCAGTACTTC
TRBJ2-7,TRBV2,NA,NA,CASSLGVAYEQYF,TGTGCCAGCAGTCTTGGAGTCGCCTACGAGCAGTACTTC
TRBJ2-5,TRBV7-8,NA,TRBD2,CASSLAAPGTSFETQYF,TGTGCCAGCAGCTTAGCGGCTCCCGGGACTAGTTTTGAGACCCAGTACTTC
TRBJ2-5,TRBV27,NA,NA,CASSLLAQTRVQYF,TGTGCCAGCAGTTTACTGGCACAGACCCGCGTCCAGTACTTC